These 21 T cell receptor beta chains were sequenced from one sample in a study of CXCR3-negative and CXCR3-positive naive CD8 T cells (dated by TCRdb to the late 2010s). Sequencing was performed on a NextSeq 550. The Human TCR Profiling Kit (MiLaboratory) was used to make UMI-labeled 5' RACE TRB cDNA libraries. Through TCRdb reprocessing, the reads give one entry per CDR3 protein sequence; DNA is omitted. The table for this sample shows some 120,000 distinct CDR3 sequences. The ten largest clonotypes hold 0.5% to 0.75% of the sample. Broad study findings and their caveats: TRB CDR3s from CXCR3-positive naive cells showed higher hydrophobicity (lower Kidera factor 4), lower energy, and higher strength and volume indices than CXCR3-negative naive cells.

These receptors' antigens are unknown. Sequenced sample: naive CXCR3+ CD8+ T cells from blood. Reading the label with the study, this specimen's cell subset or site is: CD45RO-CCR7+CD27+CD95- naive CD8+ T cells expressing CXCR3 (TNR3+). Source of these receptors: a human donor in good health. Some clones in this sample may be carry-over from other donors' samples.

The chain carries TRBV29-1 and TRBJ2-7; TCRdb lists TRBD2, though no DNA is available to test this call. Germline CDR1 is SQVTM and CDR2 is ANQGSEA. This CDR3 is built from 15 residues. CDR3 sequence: CSATGTSGGSYEQYF.

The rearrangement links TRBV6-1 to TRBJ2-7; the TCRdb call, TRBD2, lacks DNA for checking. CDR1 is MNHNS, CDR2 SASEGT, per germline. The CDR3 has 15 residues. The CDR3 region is CASSEMRGPTYEQYF.

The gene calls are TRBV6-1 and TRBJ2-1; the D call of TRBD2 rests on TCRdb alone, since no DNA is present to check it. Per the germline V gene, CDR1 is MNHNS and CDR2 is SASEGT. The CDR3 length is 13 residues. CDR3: CASSEVVGDEQFF.

The CDR3 loop reads CSVESGRSSYNEQFF. The V gene is TRBV29-1, the J gene TRBJ2-1. Germline loops: CDR1 SQVTM, CDR2 ANQGSEA. The CDR3 totals 15 residues.

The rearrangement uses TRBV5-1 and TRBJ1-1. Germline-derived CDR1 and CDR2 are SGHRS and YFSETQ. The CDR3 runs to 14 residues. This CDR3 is CASSLAQGGTEAFF.

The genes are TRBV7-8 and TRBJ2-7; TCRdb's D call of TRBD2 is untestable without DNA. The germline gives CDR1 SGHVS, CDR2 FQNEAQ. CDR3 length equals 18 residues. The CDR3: CASSPRPGLAGGSYEQYF.

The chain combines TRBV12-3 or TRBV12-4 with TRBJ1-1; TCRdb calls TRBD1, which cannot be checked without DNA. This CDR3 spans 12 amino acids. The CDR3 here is CASSSRGVEAFF.

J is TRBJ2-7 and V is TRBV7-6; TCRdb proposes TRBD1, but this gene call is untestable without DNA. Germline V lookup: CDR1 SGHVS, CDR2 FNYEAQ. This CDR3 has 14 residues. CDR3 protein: CASSNRDSSYEQYF. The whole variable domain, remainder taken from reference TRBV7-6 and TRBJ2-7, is GAGVSQSPRYKVTKRGQDVALRCDPISGHVSLYWYRQALGQGPEFLTYFNYEAQQDKSGLPNDRFSAERPEGSISTLTIQRTEQRDSAMYRCASSNRDSSYEQYFGPGTRLTVT.

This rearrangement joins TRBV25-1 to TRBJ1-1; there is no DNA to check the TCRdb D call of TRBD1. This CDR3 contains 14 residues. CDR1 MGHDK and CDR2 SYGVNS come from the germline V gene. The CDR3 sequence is CASSTTGTVTEAFF.

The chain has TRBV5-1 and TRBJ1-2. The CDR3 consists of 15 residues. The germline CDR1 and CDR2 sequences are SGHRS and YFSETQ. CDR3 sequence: CASTPIGEGVYGYTF. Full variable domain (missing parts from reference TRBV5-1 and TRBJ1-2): KAGVTQTPRYLIKTRGQQVTLSCSPISGHRSVSWYQQTPGQGLQFLFEYFSETQRNKGNFPGRFSGRQFSNSRSEMNVSTLELGDSALYLCASTPIGEGVYGYTFGSGTRLTVV.

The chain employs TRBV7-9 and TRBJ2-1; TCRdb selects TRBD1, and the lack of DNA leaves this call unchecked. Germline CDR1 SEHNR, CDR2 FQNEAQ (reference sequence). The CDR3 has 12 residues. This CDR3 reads CASSRDLNEQFF. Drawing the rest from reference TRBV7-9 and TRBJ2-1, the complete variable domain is DTGVSQNPRHKITKRGQNVTFRCDPISEHNRLYWYRQTLGQGPEFLTYFQNEAQLEKSRLLSDRFSAERPKGSFSTLEIQRTEQGDSAMYLCASSRDLNEQFFGPGTRLTVL.

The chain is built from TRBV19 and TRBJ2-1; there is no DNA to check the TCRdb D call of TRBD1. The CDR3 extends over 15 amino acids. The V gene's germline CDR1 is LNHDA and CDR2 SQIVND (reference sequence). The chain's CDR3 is CATAGGPSSYNEQFF.

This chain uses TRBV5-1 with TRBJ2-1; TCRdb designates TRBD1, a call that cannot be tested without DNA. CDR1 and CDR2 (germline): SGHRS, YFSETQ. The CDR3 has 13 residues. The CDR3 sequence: CASSLLGPNEQFF. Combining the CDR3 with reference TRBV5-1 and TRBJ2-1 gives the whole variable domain KAGVTQTPRYLIKTRGQQVTLSCSPISGHRSVSWYQQTPGQGLQFLFEYFSETQRNKGNFPGRFSGRQFSNSRSEMNVSTLELGDSALYLCASSLLGPNEQFFGPGTRLTVL.

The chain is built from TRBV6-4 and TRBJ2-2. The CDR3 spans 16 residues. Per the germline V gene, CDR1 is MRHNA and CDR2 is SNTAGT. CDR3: CASSAESGGTPGELFF.

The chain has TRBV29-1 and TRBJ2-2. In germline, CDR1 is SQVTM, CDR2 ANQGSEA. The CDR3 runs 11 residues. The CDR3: CSVKGTGELFF.

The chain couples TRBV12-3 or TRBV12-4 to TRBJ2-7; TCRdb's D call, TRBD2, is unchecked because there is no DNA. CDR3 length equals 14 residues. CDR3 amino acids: CACSPWTSSYEQYF.

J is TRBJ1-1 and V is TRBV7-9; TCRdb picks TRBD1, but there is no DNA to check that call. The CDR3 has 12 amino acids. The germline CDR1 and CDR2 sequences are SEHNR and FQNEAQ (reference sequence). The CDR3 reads CASSSTGPEAFF.

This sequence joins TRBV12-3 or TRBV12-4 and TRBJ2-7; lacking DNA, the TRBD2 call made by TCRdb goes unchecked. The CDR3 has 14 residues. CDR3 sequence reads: CASSLERALYEQYF.

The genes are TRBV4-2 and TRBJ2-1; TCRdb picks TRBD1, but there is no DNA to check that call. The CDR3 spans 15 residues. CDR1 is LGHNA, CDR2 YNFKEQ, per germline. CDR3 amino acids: CASSPLSEAYNEQFF.

The CDR3 sequence is CASSLSGTDNEKLFF. The chain joins TRBV5-6 to TRBJ1-4; TCRdb's D gene call, TRBD1, goes unchecked for lack of DNA. Germline-derived CDR1 and CDR2 are SGHDT and YYEEEE. The CDR3 is 15 amino acids.

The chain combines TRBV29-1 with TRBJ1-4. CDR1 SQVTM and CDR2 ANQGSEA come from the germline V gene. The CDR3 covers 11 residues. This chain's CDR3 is CSVFSSEELFF.